Below, one TCR beta chain is given with its context. The method was immunoSEQ multiplex PCR; TCRdb's version includes in-frame clones alone and lacks a portion of them. The sample carries over 150,000 clones, roughly 83% recorded once. These data belong to a study of blood T cell repertoires in COVID-19. In the study overall: Acute-phase and convalescent COVID-19 samples originated in the United States, Italy and Spain.

After removal of 7 bases from V and 3 bases from J, the junction contained 6 bases not matched to a gene. The CDR3 contains 13 residues. The germline V gene encodes CDR1 GTSNPN and CDR2 SVGIG (reference sequence). Sequenced: peripheral blood. The sequence came from a man aged 18 to 29 with active or convalescent COVID-19. The V call is TRBV30, the J call TRBJ1-2; 9 bases agree with TRBD1. The CDR3 loop is CASHRGLDYGYTF. CDR3 coding DNA: TGTGCCTCCCACAGGGGGCTCGACTATGGCTACACCTTC.